Each of the 21 T cell receptor beta chains below was sequenced from the same sample in a study of cytomegalovirus exposure and HLA in healthy donors. The PCR made use of 60 Vbeta and 13 Jbeta primers. Clones were sequenced by immunoSEQ multiplex PCR, and TCRdb holds only the in-frame ones, with some missing. Among around 300,000 clones listed, 65% to 85% were seen once. The specimen sequenced was PBMCs. The receptors here all came from a female donor in good health and CMV-seronegative.

There are a few counts of this clone. V usage is TRBV5-1 and J usage is TRBJ1-3; TRBD1 might be the D (5 bases). This CDR3 region has 20 residues. The V and J ends lost 2 bases and 0 bases respectively, with 24 bases between them. Germline V gene sequence: CDR1 SGHRS, CDR2 YFSETQ. The CDR3 DNA sequence: TGCGCCAGCAGCTTAACGTCGGTCTACGGGGGGGTCCTCTCTGGAAACACCATATATTTT. This translates into CASSLTSVYGGVLSGNTIYF. Full variable domain (remainder filled in from reference TRBV5-1 and TRBJ1-3): KAGVTQTPRYLIKTRGQQVTLSCSPISGHRSVSWYQQTPGQGLQFLFEYFSETQRNKGNFPGRFSGRQFSNSRSEMNVSTLELGDSALYLCASSLTSVYGGVLSGNTIYFGEGSWLTVV.

The chain employs TRBV13 and TRBJ2-7; 8 positions match TRBD2. CDR1 and CDR2 (germline): PRHDT, FYEKMQ (reference sequence). J gave up 6 bases and V 3 bases, and 13 bases lay outside the gene matches. CDR3 length: 16 amino acids. CDR3 region: CASSFTSGTSSAEQYF. CDR3 bases: TGTGCCAGCAGCTTTACCTCAGGGACTAGTTCGGCCGAGCAGTACTTC.

The chain joins TRBV7-7 to TRBJ2-5; tentatively, D is TRBD1 (6 bases). Trimming pared 3 bases from V and 5 bases from J, leaving 10 bases between. CDR1 SSHAT and CDR2 FNYEAQ come from the germline V gene (reference sequence). This CDR3 contains 13 residues. The CDR3 bases are TGTGCCAGCAGCTTGTGGGACAAGGAGACCCAGTACTTC. It is translated as CASSLWDKETQYF.

V and J are TRBV6-1 and TRBJ1-2; perhaps TRBD1 as D (6 bases). Germline assignment: CDR1 MNHNS and CDR2 SASEGT. The CDR3 has 14 amino acids. The V gene lost 7 bases and the J gene lost 4 bases, with 16 bases spanning the gap. The CDR3 DNA reads as TGTGCCAGCATCTGGGCGGGGGGCGGCTATGGCTACACCTTC. This translates into CASIWAGGGYGYTF.

This chain joins TRBV7-2 and TRBJ2-2, with 14 bases lining up with TRBD2. The CDR3 runs to 16 residues. Trimming removed 5 bases from V and 6 bases from J; junction bases left unmatched: 5. Germline V gene data show CDR1 as SGHTA and CDR2 as FQGNSA. The CDR3 loop reads CASSPGLAGVSGELFF. For the CDR3, the DNA is TGTGCCAGCAGCCCGGGACTAGCGGGAGTCTCCGGGGAGCTGTTTTTT.

This clone has a handful of counts. The chain links TRBV7-9 to TRBJ2-7; perhaps TRBD1 as D (6 bases). The CDR3 is made up of 15 amino acids. V shed 1 base and J shed 2 bases, with 12 bases lying between them. Germline CDR1 reads SEHNR; CDR2 reads FQNEAQ (reference sequence). CDR3 nucleotide sequence: TGTGCCAGCAGCTTAGTTGGACAGCCTACCTACGAGCAGTACTTC. Translated, it gives CASSLVGQPTYEQYF.

V gene TRBV5-5 combines with J gene TRBJ2-5; tentative D call: TRBD2 (5 bases). Germline V gene lookup returns CDR1 SGHKS and CDR2 YYEKEE (reference sequence). Trimming removed 4 bases from V and 4 bases from J, with 26 bases in between. This CDR3 spans 18 amino acids. As DNA, the CDR3 is TGTGCCAGCAGCACACTGGTGAGGAGCGGCCGAGTAGGAGAGACCCAGTACTTC. Amino acid sequence: CASSTLVRSGRVGETQYF.

This chain joins TRBV11-3 and TRBJ2-7, with a possible D match to TRBD1 (5 bases). Trimming stripped 5 bases from V and 3 bases from J, with 11 bases between. The V gene's germline CDR1 is SGHNT and CDR2 YENEEA. CDR3 size: 13 residues. CDR3 nucleotide sequence: TGTGCCAGCAGCCCATTAGACAGCTACGAGCAGTACTTC. This translates into CASSPLDSYEQYF.

The rearrangement joins TRBV5-1 to TRBJ2-1; 11 bases are a match to TRBD1. The CDR3 is 14 residues long. The germline gives CDR1 SGHRS, CDR2 YFSETQ. V trimming: 5 bases; J trimming: 8 bases; junction bases outside the gene matches: 6. The chain's CDR3 is CASRPGQGVDEQFF. CDR3 in DNA: TGCGCCAGCAGACCGGGACAGGGGGTCGATGAGCAGTTCTTC.

This chain joins TRBV5-1 and TRBJ2-2; 12 nucleotides align to TRBD1. The CDR3 has 17 residues. CDR1 is SGHRS and CDR2 is YFSETQ in the germline V gene. J was trimmed by 2 bases and V by 4 bases; bases with no gene match: 6. The CDR3 DNA reads TGCGCCAGCAGCGGTCGGGACAGGGGGCCCAACACCGGGGAGCTGTTTTTT. It encodes CASSGRDRGPNTGELFF.

The chain joins TRBV27 to TRBJ2-6; 11 bases are a match to TRBD1. Unmatched junction bases numbered 19, after V lost 3 bases and J lost 0 bases. This CDR3 is built from 23 residues. Germline CDR1 MNHEY, CDR2 SMNVEV (reference sequence). CDR3 sequence: CASSFFRTGGLLYPSSGANVLTF. For the CDR3, the DNA is TGTGCCAGCAGTTTTTTTAGGACAGGGGGCCTCCTTTACCCCTCCTCTGGGGCCAACGTCCTGACTTTC. Variable domain in full (rest from reference TRBV27 and TRBJ2-6): EAQVTQNPRYLITVTGKKLTVTCSQNMNHEYMSWYRQDPGLGLRQIYYSMNVEVTDKGDVPEGYKVSRKEKRNFPLILESPSPNQTSLYFCASSFFRTGGLLYPSSGANVLTFGAGSRLTVL.

The count of this clone is one. The chain joins TRBV10-3 to TRBJ2-2, with 14 nucleotides matching TRBD2. J gave up 5 bases and V 8 bases, and 10 bases lay outside the gene matches. This CDR3 is 17 amino acids long. In germline, CDR1 is ENHRY, CDR2 SYGVKD. The CDR3 DNA is TGTGCCATCTCACCGACTAGCGGGAGGGCCGGGACCGGGGAGCTGTTTTTT. Amino acid sequence: CAISPTSGRAGTGELFF.

V gene TRBV28 combines with J gene TRBJ1-2; TRBD1 aligns across 7 bases. Unmatched junction bases numbered 9, after V lost 3 bases and J lost 2 bases. Germline CDR1 and CDR2: MDHEN and SYDVKM. The CDR3 extends over 16 amino acids. For the CDR3, the DNA is TGTGCCAGCAGTTTCGCCGGACTGGGACAGAACTATGGCTACACCTTC. Residues: CASSFAGLGQNYGYTF.

The table lists this clone with a count of one. The rearrangement links TRBV7-8 to TRBJ2-3, with 11 bases identical to TRBD2. CDR1 SGHVS and CDR2 FQNEAQ come from the germline V gene. Unmatched junction bases numbered 8, after V lost 1 base and J lost 5 bases. The CDR3 is made up of 17 amino acids. CDR3 in amino acids: CASSLGLLAGDVDTQYF. CDR3 bases: TGTGCCAGCAGCTTAGGGCTACTAGCGGGAGATGTAGATACGCAGTATTTT.

This chain connects TRBV27 to TRBJ2-3; possibly TRBD2 for D (5 bases). The CDR3 totals 14 residues. CDR1 and CDR2 from the germline V gene are MNHEY and SMNVEV (reference sequence). V lost 10 bases to trimming and J lost 0 bases, with 14 bases between them. The CDR3: CATAPGLSTDTQYF. DNA for the CDR3: TGTGCCACCGCCCCCGGACTCAGCACAGATACGCAGTATTTT.

This clone has more than one count but fewer than ten. The chain couples TRBV21-1 to TRBJ2-2; the table's D gene call, TRBD2, was not cross checked with the DNA. TRBV21-1 is shown as a pseudogene. The CDR3 has 15 amino acids. CDR3 sequence reads: CASSILAGYTGELFF. The CDR3 nucleotides are TGTGCCAGCAGCATTCTAGCGGGATACACCGGGGAGCTGTTTTTT.

This chain connects TRBV7-6 to TRBJ2-4; 9 bases match TRBD1. This CDR3 spans 20 amino acids. Looked up from germline, CDR1 is SGHVS and CDR2 is FNYEAQ. V lost 1 base, J lost 0 bases, and 13 bases stayed unmatched. The CDR3 DNA sequence: TGTGCCAGCAGCTTAGGGGGGGACAGGGTTGTAGGTTCAGCCAAAAACATTCAGTACTTC. Translation: CASSLGGDRVVGSAKNIQYF.

This chain links TRBV5-6 with TRBJ2-7; 7 bases are a match to TRBD2. Germline assignment: CDR1 SGHDT and CDR2 YYEEEE. V shed 6 bases, J shed 2 bases, and the junction held 11 bases outside the gene matches. The CDR3 loop spans 15 amino acids. The CDR3 protein is CASMSPPLAAYEQYF. The CDR3 DNA is TGTGCCAGCATGTCACCCCCCCTAGCGGCCTACGAGCAGTACTTC.

CDR3 sequence (DNA): TGCAGCTTTTCCCTAGGGGACAGGGGGTACGAGCAGTACTTC. It encodes CSFSLGDRGYEQYF. The rearrangement uses TRBV29-1 and TRBJ2-7; 11 positions match TRBD1. There are 14 residues in the CDR3. The ends lost 8 bases at V and 4 bases at J; junction bases unmatched: 10. CDR1 SQVTM and CDR2 ANQGSEA come from the germline V gene.

In regard to this clone: At one of its ends the junction is not consistent with the germline gene, which may arise from a read error. The chain uses TRBV6-5 and TRBJ1-1; D perhaps matches TRBD1 (6 bases). The CDR3 extends over 15 amino acids. Germline V CDR1 and CDR2: MNHEY, SVGAGI. CDR3 bases: TGTACCAGCAGTTACGGCCAGGGGTTGAACACTGAAGCTTTCTTT. Its protein is CTSSYGQGLNTEAFF.

The genes are TRBV19 and TRBJ2-2; D gene unclear. Trimming pared 8 bases from V and 6 bases from J, leaving 10 bases between. The germline V gene has CDR1 LNHDA and CDR2 SQIVND (reference sequence). The CDR3 runs to 12 residues. The CDR3 sequence: CASRVWPGELFF. The CDR3 bases are TGTGCCAGTCGTGTGTGGCCCGGGGAGCTGTTTTTT.